The 28 T cell receptor beta chains below come from one sample, sequenced in a study of shared clonotypes between healthy human individuals (dated by TCRdb to about 2020). The protocol used for the library was the immunoSEQ multiplex PCR assay. TCRdb retrieved this table from immuneACCESS and kept in-frame rearrangements only. Not all clones are present; in checked studies, unresolved V genes account for under half, and no reason is known for the remainder. The sample data list around 2.5 million clones, and roughly 93% of these were observed just once. Around 0.37% of the sample rests with the top ten. The sequencing input was naive CD4+ T cells from PBMCs. Sample cell subset or site, as interpreted from the label and publication: CD45RA+ positively selected. These receptors originate from a man aged 18 to 30 in good health. Some clones in this sample may be carry-over from other donors' samples.

As regards this clone: The germline gene is not matched at one end of the junction; a read error may be the cause. CDR3 loop: CASTLRRIYGYTF. Here the CDR3 DNA reads TGTGCCAGCACCTTGAGGAGGATTTATGGCTACACCTTC. The chain recombines TRBV5-6 with TRBJ1-2; D gene ambiguous. Germline loops: CDR1 SGHDT, CDR2 YYEEEE. The CDR3 consists of 13 residues.

Points on this clone: The identical CDR3 is also encoded by other nucleotide sequences in the sample. The V and J genes are TRBV18 and TRBJ1-4; no clear D gene. Germline V CDR1 and CDR2: KGHSH, LQKENI. This CDR3 spans 14 amino acids. The ends were cut back, 3 bases at V and 4 bases at J, with 9 bases in the middle. In DNA form, the CDR3 reads TGTGCCAGCTCACCGGACCGTCGTAATGAAAAACTGTTTTTT. This translates into CASSPDRRNEKLFF.

The chain is built from TRBV11-1 and TRBJ2-5; D is possibly TRBD1 or TRBD2 (5 bases each). The germline CDR1 and CDR2 sequences are SGHAT and FQDESV (reference sequence). The germline V and J ends were trimmed by 5 bases and 3 bases, with 13 bases remaining between them. This CDR3 has 14 residues. The CDR3 region is CASSVRDGEETQYF. CDR3 coding DNA: TGTGCCAGCAGCGTCCGGGACGGGGAAGAGACCCAGTACTTC.

This clone was seen only a few times. The V call is TRBV14, the J call TRBJ1-1, with D unresolved. With 4 bases removed from V and 0 bases from J, the gap between germline ends came to 6 bases. In germline, CDR1 is SGHDN, CDR2 FVKESK. This CDR3 spans 13 amino acids. The CDR3 loop reads CASSRDMNTEAFF. DNA of the CDR3: TGTGCCAGCAGCCGGGATATGAACACTGAAGCTTTCTTT.

The J gene is TRBJ1-4, the V gene TRBV25-1, with 8 positions matching TRBD1. The germline CDR1 and CDR2 sequences are MGHDK and SYGVNS. J was trimmed by 7 bases and V by 2 bases; bases with no gene match: 6. The CDR3 contains 15 residues. This CDR3 is CASSESGQGPEKLFF. In DNA form, the CDR3 reads TGTGCCAGCAGTGAAAGCGGACAGGGACCTGAAAAACTGTTTTTT.

About this clone: The identical CDR3 is also encoded by other nucleotide sequences in the sample. The V call is TRBV4-2, the J call TRBJ1-5; D gene ambiguous. The CDR3 spans 13 residues. Trimming took 1 base from V and 4 from J, leaving 5 bases between them. Germline values: CDR1 LGHNA, CDR2 YNFKEQ. The DNA for the CDR3 is TGTGCCAGCAGCCAAGGCGGGAATCAGCCCCAGCATTTT. Encoded protein: CASSQGGNQPQHF.

This chain connects TRBV7-9 to TRBJ1-2; a possible D gene is TRBD1 (5 bases). Germline CDR1 is SEHNR and CDR2 is FQNEAQ (reference sequence). With 2 bases removed from V and 8 bases from J, the gap between germline ends came to 18 bases. CDR3 size: 15 residues. CDR3 region: CASSLPGTAAWGYTF. DNA for the CDR3: TGTGCCAGCAGCTTACCGGGGACTGCGGCCTGGGGCTACACCTTC.

J is TRBJ1-1 and V is TRBV5-6, with a possible D match to TRBD1 (6 bases). CDR3 length: 15 residues. Deletions cut 1 base from V and 7 bases from J, with 17 bases between. In germline, CDR1 is SGHDT, CDR2 YYEEEE. This CDR3 is CASSLLLARGGEAFF. The CDR3 DNA follows: TGTGCCAGCAGCTTGCTTCTGGCGAGGGGGGGTGAAGCTTTCTTT.

The V and J genes are TRBV28 and TRBJ2-2, with D possibly TRBD2 on 5 matching bases. This CDR3 contains 14 residues. Germline lookup yields CDR1 MDHEN and CDR2 SYDVKM. Trimming stripped 7 bases from V and 1 base from J, with 10 bases between. CDR3 residues: CASTGSLNTGELFF. As DNA, the CDR3 is TGTGCCAGCACGGGGTCCCTGAACACCGGGGAGCTGTTTTTT.

This clone has only one observation. This chain uses TRBV18 with TRBJ2-7; 9 bases line up with TRBD1. Unmatched junction bases numbered 9, after V lost 5 bases and J lost 7 bases. Germline CDR1 KGHSH, CDR2 LQKENI. The CDR3 spans 14 residues. CDR3 bases: TGTGCCAGCTCAAAGACCGAGACAGGGGGTGAGCAGTACTTC. Translated, it gives CASSKTETGGEQYF.

In nucleotides, the CDR3 is TGTGCCAGCAGATCCATTTACGAGCAGTACTTC. Its protein product is CASRSIYEQYF. The chain employs TRBV9 and TRBJ2-7; D is uncertain. Germline loops: CDR1 SGDLS, CDR2 YYNGEE. This CDR3 spans 11 amino acids. Between the trimmed V and J ends, which lost 5 bases and 4 bases, there was a span of 7 bases.

The CDR3 protein is CASSEAGTGGGKEQYF. CDR3 nucleotides: TGTGCCAGCAGTGAGGCCGGGACAGGGGGCGGGAAGGAGCAGTACTTC. V is TRBV28 and J is TRBJ2-7; TRBD1 agrees at 12 bases. The germline V gene encodes CDR1 MDHEN and CDR2 SYDVKM. CDR3 length: 16 amino acids. The J segment lost 7 bases and the V segment lost 5 bases, leaving 12 bases of the junction unmatched.

The rearrangement uses TRBV7-3 and TRBJ2-1; 16 bases map to TRBD2. Germline assignment: CDR1 SGHTA and CDR2 FQGTGA. V was pared by 3 bases and J by 0 bases, with 8 bases of the junction left unmatched. The CDR3 covers 20 residues. CDR3 amino acids: CASSFSGTSGGESSYNEQFF. The CDR3 nucleotides are TGTGCCAGCAGCTTCTCCGGGACTAGCGGGGGGGAGAGCTCCTACAATGAGCAGTTCTTC.

This clone has only one observation. The chain couples TRBV6-5 to TRBJ2-7, with 7 bases fitting TRBD1. Germline loops: CDR1 MNHEY, CDR2 SVGAGI. This CDR3 is built from 15 residues. Losses at the gene ends were 4 bases for V and 6 bases for J; bases not matched to a gene: 12. CDR3 DNA sequence: TGTGCCAGCAGTTCATCACAGGGGAAGACGATCGAGCAGTACTTC. It specifies CASSSSQGKTIEQYF.

The J gene is TRBJ2-6, the V gene TRBV5-1, with D possibly being TRBD2 (6 bases). V dropped 4 bases and J dropped 7 bases, with 12 bases sitting between them. The CDR3 sequence is 14 residues long. Per germline, CDR1 SGHRS and CDR2 YFSETQ. The CDR3 loop reads CASSAGDSANVLTF. The CDR3 region has the DNA TGCGCCAGCAGCGCCGGGGACTCTGCCAACGTCCTGACTTTC.

This rearrangement joins TRBV9 to TRBJ2-3; D is uncertain. CDR1 SGDLS and CDR2 YYNGEE come from the germline V gene. Deletions cut 1 base from V and 6 bases from J, with 6 bases between. The CDR3 is made up of 12 amino acids. In DNA, the CDR3 is TGTGCCAGCAGCGTAATGTGGGATACGCAGTATTTT. Translated: CASSVMWDTQYF.

The chain is built from TRBV7-2 and TRBJ1-5, with a tentative D call TRBD1 (5 bases). V lost 1 base and J 1 base, leaving 20 bases between the germline ends. Germline assignment: CDR1 SGHTA and CDR2 FQGNSA. The CDR3 consists of 19 residues. The DNA of the CDR3 is TGTGCCAGCAGCTTAGGGGGGGAGGTGTGGAGGTTAAGCAATCAGCCCCAGCATTTT. It is translated as CASSLGGEVWRLSNQPQHF.

The rearrangement joins TRBV6-6 to TRBJ1-5, with D unresolved. Between the trimmed V and J ends, which lost 6 bases and 9 bases, there was a span of 9 bases. Germline V lookup: CDR1 MNHNY, CDR2 SVGAGI (reference sequence). The CDR3 totals 11 residues. The CDR3 region has the DNA TGTGCCAGCAGCTCCGATGGGCCCCAGCATTTT. Amino acids: CASSSDGPQHF.

The V gene is TRBV19, the J gene TRBJ1-2, with D unresolved. The CDR3 is 15 amino acids. CDR1 and CDR2 (germline): LNHDA, SQIVND (reference sequence). Deletions cut 5 bases from V and 8 bases from J, with 21 bases between. The DNA for the CDR3 is TGTGCCAGTAGTTCGGTGCGGTGGCTCCGCGAGGGCTACACCTTC. Its protein product is CASSSVRWLREGYTF.

The chain uses TRBV15 and TRBJ2-5, with D unclear. V was pared by 3 bases and J by 5 bases, with 13 bases between. The CDR3 length is 14 residues. Germline V lookup: CDR1 LNHNV, CDR2 YYDKDF (reference sequence). The CDR3 region has the DNA TGTGCCACCAGCAGGGGGTACAATTTGGAGACCCAGTACTTC. Its protein is CATSRGYNLETQYF.

This chain connects TRBV6-1 to TRBJ1-1; TRBD1 matches 7 bases. CDR1 MNHNS and CDR2 SASEGT come from the germline V gene. This CDR3 has 13 residues. V trimming: 7 bases; J trimming: 7 bases; junction bases outside the gene matches: 9. The CDR3 DNA reads TGTGCCAGCACCCGGGACAGCAGATTTGAAGCTTTCTTT. It is translated as CASTRDSRFEAFF.

The sample holds one count of this clone. The chain employs TRBV4-2 and TRBJ1-1, with 7 nucleotides matching TRBD1. CDR3 length: 18 amino acids. In germline, CDR1 is LGHNA, CDR2 YNFKEQ. The V segment lost 0 bases and the J segment 1 base; nucleotides outside the gene matches: 11. The CDR3 loop is CASSQDSGTVVGNTEAFF. The DNA for the CDR3 is TGTGCCAGCAGCCAAGATTCCGGGACAGTAGTTGGGAACACTGAAGCTTTCTTT.

The rearrangement uses TRBV6-6 and TRBJ2-1; 12 bases agree with TRBD2. The CDR3 totals 15 residues. Losses at the gene ends were 3 bases for V and 8 bases for J; bases not matched to a gene: 5. Germline V CDR1 and CDR2: MNHNY, SVGAGI (reference sequence). In DNA, the CDR3 is TGTGCCAGCAGTTATACTAGCGGGAGGAAGGATGAGCAGTTCTTC. Amino acids: CASSYTSGRKDEQFF.

The chain's CDR3 is CASSAGASGRDEQFF. In DNA form, the CDR3 reads TGCGCCAGCAGCGCAGGTGCTAGCGGGAGAGATGAGCAGTTCTTC. V and J are TRBV5-1 and TRBJ2-1; 10 nucleotides line up with TRBD2. The CDR3 is made up of 15 amino acids. CDR1 is SGHRS, CDR2 YFSETQ, per germline. J lost 8 bases, V lost 4 bases, and 9 bases had no gene match.

The chain recombines TRBV28 with TRBJ1-3; D is uncertain. The CDR3 loop spans 18 amino acids. The V and J ends lost 6 bases and 0 bases respectively, with 21 bases between them. Germline CDR1 is MDHEN and CDR2 is SYDVKM. CDR3 DNA: TGTGCCAGCAGGGACGAGGACCTTCGTGCGAGCTCTGGAAACACCATATATTTT. It encodes CASRDEDLRASSGNTIYF.

The chain carries TRBV18 and TRBJ2-3; 9 nucleotides agree with TRBD2. CDR1 and CDR2 (germline): KGHSH, LQKENI. J was trimmed by 6 bases and V by 3 bases; bases with no gene match: 7. CDR3 length equals 15 residues. Here the CDR3 reads CASSPGLAPMDTQYF. CDR3 nucleotides: TGTGCCAGCTCACCGGGACTAGCCCCCATGGATACGCAGTATTTT.

The V gene is TRBV30, the J gene TRBJ1-3; D is uncertain. Trimming pared 4 bases from V and 0 bases from J, leaving 13 bases between. The germline CDR1 and CDR2 sequences are GTSNPN and SVGIG (reference sequence). The CDR3 has 15 amino acids. CDR3 sequence (DNA): TGTGCCTGGACGGCAGGATCCTACTCTGGAAACACCATATATTTT. Translated: CAWTAGSYSGNTIYF. Looking up the rest from reference TRBV30 and TRBJ1-3 gives the full variable domain: SQTIHQWPATLVQPVGSPLSLECTVEGTSNPNLYWYRQAAGRGLQLLFYSVGIGQISSEVPQNLSASRPQDRQFILSSKKLLLSDSGFYLCAWTAGSYSGNTIYFGEGSWLTVV.

The CDR3 bases are TGTGCCAGCAAATTTACAGGGGTGGGGACTGAAGCTTTCTTT. It codes for CASKFTGVGTEAFF. This sequence joins TRBV11-1 and TRBJ1-1; TRBD1 matches 7 bases. The CDR3 spans 14 residues. The junction had 10 bases not matched to a gene; V was cut back by 7 bases and J by 5 bases. The germline V gene has CDR1 SGHAT and CDR2 FQDESV (reference sequence).